This is a list of T cell receptor beta chains from one sample in a study of early T cells in non-severe SARS-CoV-2 infection. In TCRdb, the 5' RACE reads were re-called with MiXCR into one record per CDR3 protein. The table includes about 30,000 distinct CDR3 sequences, less than 6% detected once. The specimen sequenced was whole blood. The receptor source for this set is an adult who was a healthcare worker with PCR-confirmed SARS-CoV-2 infection or an uninfected control (not recorded which). The CDR3 runs from the conserved cysteine through the conserved F or W. Each record gives: CDR3 DNA, CDR3 protein, J gene, V gene, clone size, D gene. A D gene is named only where the DNA matches it firmly. Clone size is not always given. Where it is, it says once, few, many or a class for expanded clones.

TGCAGTGCTAGAGATTGGTCTAGCGACTCCTACGAGCAGTACTTC,CSARDWSSDSYEQYF,TRBJ2-7,TRBV20-1,many,.
TGTGCCTGGAACCGGGACAGGGGATCCGGGGAGCTGTTTTTT,CAWNRDRGSGELFF,TRBJ2-2,TRBV30,many,TRBD1
TGTGCCAGCAGCGCCCGGACTGAGAACAATGAGCAGTTCTTC,CASSARTENNEQFF,TRBJ2-1,TRBV7-9,many,.
TGCGCCAGCAGGGGGAGAGGCACTGAAGCTTTCTTT,CASRGRGTEAFF,TRBJ1-1,TRBV5-1,many,.
TGCAGTGCCCCCGGGACAGGGGCGATAAACTATGGCTACACCTTC,CSAPGTGAINYGYTF,TRBJ1-2,TRBV20-1,many,TRBD1
TGTGCCAGCAGTTTCCAGCGGGGGATGAATGAGCAGTTCTTC,CASSFQRGMNEQFF,TRBJ2-1,TRBV27,many,TRBD2
TGTGCCAGCAGCTTAGTAGGGGGCTTGAACACTGAAGCTTTCTTT,CASSLVGGLNTEAFF,TRBJ1-1,TRBV13,few,TRBD1
TGTGCCAGCAGTCCGGACAGGGTAGTCAATGAGCAGTTCTTC,CASSPDRVVNEQFF,TRBJ2-1,TRBV12-3/TRBV12-4,many,TRBD1
TGTGCCAGCAGTCGGGGACAGGGGCGAGAGCAGTACTTC,CASSRGQGREQYF,TRBJ2-7,TRBV6-5,many,TRBD1
TGTGCCAGCAGCTTAGCGCAGGGGGACTATGGCTACACCTTC,CASSLAQGDYGYTF,TRBJ1-2,TRBV7-2,.,TRBD1
TGCAGGGCGCCCAAGGTTCCTAGCGGGGGGATTTCAAGCTCCTACAATGAGCAGTTCTTC,CRAPKVPSGGISSSYNEQFF,TRBJ2-1,TRBV20-1,many,TRBD2
TGTGCCAGCAGTTTAGGGCTCTACGAGCAGTACTTC,CASSLGLYEQYF,TRBJ2-7,TRBV12-3/TRBV12-4,many,.
TGCAGTGCTAGAGAGTCCCGGACAGTCCAAGAGACCCAGTACTTC,CSARESRTVQETQYF,TRBJ2-5,TRBV20-1,few,.
TGTGCCAGCAGCACGGGGACCCACAATGAGCAGTTCTTC,CASSTGTHNEQFF,TRBJ2-1,TRBV5-4,many,.
TGTGCCAGCAGTCGGACTAGCGTCTACGAGCAGTACTTC,CASSRTSVYEQYF,TRBJ2-7,TRBV6-5,many,TRBD2
TGTGCCAGCAGCATCACAGGGGGCTGGAACACTGAAGCTTTCTTT,CASSITGGWNTEAFF,TRBJ1-1,TRBV7-9,many,TRBD1
TGTGCCAGCAGCTTAGACAGGGGCTACGAGCAGTACTTC,CASSLDRGYEQYF,TRBJ2-7,TRBV11-2,.,.
TGCAGTGCTTTAAACGAGGACAGGGCTTATGGCTACACCTTC,CSALNEDRAYGYTF,TRBJ1-2,TRBV20-1,many,TRBD1
TGTGCCAGCAGCCTTGGGCAGCAACTCTATGGCTACACCTTC,CASSLGQQLYGYTF,TRBJ1-2,TRBV13,few,.
TGTGCCAGCAGTCAGGCGGGGTACGAGCAGTACTTC,CASSQAGYEQYF,TRBJ2-7,TRBV11-2,.,.
TGCAGTGCTAGCTGGCGGGGTAACCAAGAGACCCAGTACTTC,CSASWRGNQETQYF,TRBJ2-5,TRBV20-1,many,.
TGTGCCAGCAGCCAAGATATTCAGGCGGTCAATGAGCAGTTCTTC,CASSQDIQAVNEQFF,TRBJ2-1,TRBV3-1,many,.
TGCGCCAGCAGCCAGGACCGAGGACAGGGGGCGGGCTATGGCTACACCTTC,CASSQDRGQGAGYGYTF,TRBJ1-2,TRBV4-3,few,TRBD1
TGTGCCAGCAGTGAAGGTGCGGGGGGGCAAGAGACCCAGTACTTC,CASSEGAGGQETQYF,TRBJ2-5,TRBV6-1,many,TRBD2
TGTGCCAGCAGCCCATTATCTATTTCTTATGGCTACACCTTC,CASSPLSISYGYTF,TRBJ1-2,TRBV7-2,many,.
TGTGCCATCAGTGAGTCTTTGATAGATACGCAGTATTTT,CAISESLIDTQYF,TRBJ2-3,TRBV10-3,many,.
TGCGCCAGCAGCCAAGGGTTTCGGGACTATGGCTACACCTTC,CASSQGFRDYGYTF,TRBJ1-2,TRBV4-3,many,.
TGTGCCAGCAGTCTCGGGACAGGGTCGGAGACCCAGTACTTC,CASSLGTGSETQYF,TRBJ2-5,TRBV12-3/TRBV12-4,many,TRBD1
TGTGCCAGCAGCTTTAGGGACAGCCGCACCGGGGAGCTGTTTTTT,CASSFRDSRTGELFF,TRBJ2-2,TRBV7-9,.,TRBD1
TGCGCCACCAGCCGGGGAAACGGCAATCAGCCCCAGCATTTT,CATSRGNGNQPQHF,TRBJ1-5,TRBV10-2,few,.
TGTGCCTGGAGTAGCCAGCCTGGAAACACCATATATTTT,CAWSSQPGNTIYF,TRBJ1-3,TRBV30,many,.
TGTGCCAGCAGCCAAGGCACCCCGGGGGCCAACGTCCTGACTTTC,CASSQGTPGANVLTF,TRBJ2-6,TRBV3-1,many,.
TGCAGCGTTGAAATATGGGACAGGGGACATGGCTACACCTTC,CSVEIWDRGHGYTF,TRBJ1-2,TRBV29-1,many,TRBD1
TGCGCCAGCACGAGCGGGGCGAACACCGGGGAGCTGTTTTTT,CASTSGANTGELFF,TRBJ2-2,TRBV10-2,.,TRBD2
TGTGCCAGCAGCCAAACAGGGGCCGGGAACACTGAAGCTTTCTTT,CASSQTGAGNTEAFF,TRBJ1-1,TRBV3-1,many,TRBD1
TGTGCCAGCAGTGAAGTGTGGACAGATACGCAGTATTTT,CASSEVWTDTQYF,TRBJ2-3,TRBV6-1,many,.
TGTGCCAGCACCCCCCTGAGGACAGCTGGAAACACCATATATTTT,CASTPLRTAGNTIYF,TRBJ1-3,TRBV7-8,many,.
TGTGCCAGCAGAGCAACGGGGATATCGACAGATACGCAGTATTTT,CASRATGISTDTQYF,TRBJ2-3,TRBV7-6,many,.
TGTGCCAGCAGCCGACAGGGGTTGGCCTACGAGCAGTACTTC,CASSRQGLAYEQYF,TRBJ2-7,TRBV11-2,.,TRBD1
TGTGCCAGCAGTGAATGGACAGGAATTAATTCACCCCTCCACTTT,CASSEWTGINSPLHF,TRBJ1-6,TRBV2,many,TRBD1
TGTGCCAGCTCACCCGCGACCTTGGTCGAGCAGTTCTTC,CASSPATLVEQFF,TRBJ2-1,TRBV18,.,.
TGCAGTGCTAGAGATCTGTCGTTCAGCTATGGCTACACCTTC,CSARDLSFSYGYTF,TRBJ1-2,TRBV20-1,many,.
TGCAGCGTTGTCGGGTTGGCTAGCGGGGAATCAGATACGCAGTATTTT,CSVVGLASGESDTQYF,TRBJ2-3,TRBV29-1,.,TRBD2
TGCGCCAGCAGCTTGGAGGGGATCGGGGAGCTGTTTTTT,CASSLEGIGELFF,TRBJ2-2,TRBV5-1,many,.
TGTGCCAGCATGGTAGCCCCCAACAAGGGCGAGCAGTACTTC,CASMVAPNKGEQYF,TRBJ2-7,TRBV3-1,many,.